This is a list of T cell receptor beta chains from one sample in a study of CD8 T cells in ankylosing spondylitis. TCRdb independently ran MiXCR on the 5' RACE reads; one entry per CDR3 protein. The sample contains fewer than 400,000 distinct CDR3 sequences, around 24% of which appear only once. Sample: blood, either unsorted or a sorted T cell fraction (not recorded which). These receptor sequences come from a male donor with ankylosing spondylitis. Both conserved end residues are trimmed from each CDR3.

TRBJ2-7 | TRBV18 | ASSPSSGGYEQY
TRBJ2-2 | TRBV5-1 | ASSSTAGAPGELF
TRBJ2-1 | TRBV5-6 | ASSLWAKLAVYDEQF
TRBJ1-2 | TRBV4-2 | ASSQEADRRGLANYGYT
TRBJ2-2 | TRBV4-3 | ASSQGIDLLSGELF
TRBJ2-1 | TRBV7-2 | ASSLFQGSRNEQF
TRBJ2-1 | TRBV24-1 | ATSAWTSGDEQF
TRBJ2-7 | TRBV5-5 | ASSLSTGTYEQY
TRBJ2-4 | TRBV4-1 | ASSQPGLAAKNIQY
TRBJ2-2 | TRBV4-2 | ASSQGRSGRTNTGELF
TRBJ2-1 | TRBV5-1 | ASSPDRAYNEQF
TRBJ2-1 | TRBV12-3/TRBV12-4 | ASSHPGLARHEQF
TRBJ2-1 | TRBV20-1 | SAGDSGGSSYNEQF
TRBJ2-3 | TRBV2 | ASSESSGRVSDTQY
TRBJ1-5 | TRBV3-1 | ASSQYEDQPQH
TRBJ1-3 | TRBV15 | ATSRAYGPLSGNTIY
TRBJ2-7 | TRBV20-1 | SAERGPRVDEQY
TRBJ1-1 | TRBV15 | ATSKRRVNTEAF
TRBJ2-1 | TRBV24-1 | ATRGALAGYNEQF